The 3 T cell receptor beta chains presented below share a single source sample, sequenced in a study of T cells after yellow fever vaccination. TCRdb reprocessed the 5' RACE reads via MiXCR and lists one record per CDR3 protein. The sample holds 500,000 to 650,000 distinct CDR3 sequences, 9% to 15% seen once. The sample was PBMCs, taken on the day of the yellow fever booster vaccination. The source of these receptors is a man aged 30 to 45 who received the YFV17D yellow fever vaccine.

The chain has TRBV28 and TRBJ2-4; D is possibly TRBD1 (5 bases). This CDR3 has 16 amino acids. Germline assignment: CDR1 MDHEN and CDR2 SYDVKM. Trimming shortened V by 0 bases and J by 0 bases, and 9 bases separated the two germline ends. The CDR3 DNA follows: TGTGCCAGCAGTTTATGGGGGCAGGGAGCCAAAAACATTCAGTACTTC. Translated: CASSLWGQGAKNIQYF.

The V call is TRBV7-2, the J call TRBJ1-1; D remains ambiguous. The CDR3 sequence is 13 residues long. Trimming stripped 1 base from V and 10 bases from J, with 13 bases between. Germline V gives CDR1 SGHTA, CDR2 FQGNSA. This CDR3 is CASSLEGSLLAFF. CDR3 DNA sequence: TGTGCCAGCAGCTTAGAAGGCTCTCTATTAGCTTTCTTT.

This clonotype was observed at least ten times. V gene TRBV7-2 combines with J gene TRBJ2-1, with no clear D. Germline V gives CDR1 SGHTA, CDR2 FQGNSA. V lost 4 bases, J lost 6 bases, and 4 bases lay in between. The CDR3 is 11 amino acids. CDR3 residues: CASSSANEQFF. The CDR3 coding sequence is TGTGCCAGCAGCTCCGCCAATGAGCAGTTCTTC.